A single sample gave rise to the 14 T cell receptor beta chains below, sequenced in a study of response to subunit inactivated influenza vaccine. TCRdb used MiXCR to reprocess the RT-PCR reads, holding one entry per CDR3 protein. The repertoire holds roughly 540,000 distinct CDR3 sequences, with less than 25% as singletons. These data also featured in a second study, about T cells expressing NK-cell markers. That source adds: It was by 5'RACE template switching with UMIs that TCR beta cDNA was made.

The sample was CD4+ T cells sorted from PBMCs, taken 11 to 12 days after vaccination. These TCRs come from a man aged 45 to 65 who received an inactivated influenza vaccine.

This clonotype was observed a handful of times. V is TRBV24-1 and J is TRBJ1-1, with TRBD1 matching 7 bases. V dropped 5 bases and J dropped 5; count of bases not matched to a gene: 7. The CDR3 has 14 residues. The germline V gene has CDR1 KGHDR and CDR2 SFDVKD. CDR3 sequence: CATSGPGGRTEAFF. The CDR3 DNA is TGTGCCACCAGTGGCCCAGGGGGGAGAACTGAAGCTTTCTTT.

There are many counts of this clonotype. The chain uses TRBV6-6 and TRBJ2-1; TRBD2 agrees at 7 bases. The CDR3 runs 15 residues. Looked up from germline, CDR1 is MNHNY and CDR2 is SVGAGI (reference sequence). V lost 6 bases to trimming and J lost 0 bases; unmatched junction nucleotides: 5. The DNA for the CDR3 is TGTGCCAGCAGGATAAGCGGGAACTCCTACAATGAGCAGTTCTTC. Translated, it gives CASRISGNSYNEQFF.

V usage is TRBV2 and J usage is TRBJ2-7, with 9 bases that match TRBD2. CDR1 and CDR2 from the germline V gene are SNHLY and FYNNEI. The CDR3 sequence is 14 residues long. With 4 bases clipped from V and 2 bases from J, the junction kept 3 bases outside the gene matches. The CDR3 sequence: CASSVSSGTYEQYF. In DNA, the CDR3 is TGTGCCAGCAGTGTGTCTAGCGGGACCTACGAGCAGTACTTC.

The sample holds many counts of this clonotype. The gene calls are TRBV11-1 and TRBJ2-1; D is undetermined. V gave up 4 bases and J gave up 2 bases, with 3 bases separating them. The CDR3 length is 12 residues. The germline V gene has CDR1 SGHAT and CDR2 FQDESV (reference sequence). CDR3: CASSSPYNEQFF. The CDR3 DNA reads TGTGCCAGCAGCTCACCCTACAATGAGCAGTTCTTC.

In this sample, this clonotype turned up a few times. V gene TRBV3-1 combines with J gene TRBJ1-1; the D is unclear. Germline V CDR1 and CDR2: LGHDT, YNNKEL (reference sequence). V was shortened by 0 bases and J by 10 bases, with 9 bases between the two germline ends. The CDR3 runs to 12 residues. CDR3 nucleotides: TGTGCCAGCAGCCAAGATTTCGCCGCAGCTTTCTTT. Translating it yields CASSQDFAAAFF. Drawing the rest from reference TRBV3-1 and TRBJ1-1, the complete variable domain is DTAVSQTPKYLVTQMGNDKSIKCEQNLGHDTMYWYKQDSKKFLKIMFSYNNKELIINETVPNRFSPKSPDKAHLNLHINSLELGDSAVYFCASSQDFAAAFFGQGTRLTVV.

This clonotype showed up just a few times. V is TRBV6-1 and J is TRBJ2-7, with D hard to call. Trimming cost V 5 bases and J 1 base, with 9 bases left between them. Germline CDR1 MNHNS, CDR2 SASEGT. The CDR3 covers 13 residues. Here the CDR3 reads CASSPTRSYEQYF. CDR3 bases: TGTGCCAGCAGTCCGACAAGATCCTACGAGCAGTACTTC.

V usage is TRBV7-2 and J usage is TRBJ2-3; D gene uncertain. Germline lookup yields CDR1 SGHTA and CDR2 FQGNSA. V was trimmed by 2 bases and J by 2 bases, leaving 11 bases between them. This CDR3 is 15 amino acids long. The CDR3 nucleotides are TGTGCCAGCAGCTTAATGGGTGGAACCACAGATACGCAGTATTTT. It specifies CASSLMGGTTDTQYF. Based on the CDR3 plus reference TRBV7-2 and TRBJ2-3, the full variable domain is GAGVSQSPSNKVTEKGKDVELRCDPISGHTALYWYRQSLGQGLEFLIYFQGNSAPDKSGLPSDRFSAERTGGSVSTLTIQRTQQEDSAVYLCASSLMGGTTDTQYFGPGTRLTVL.

V and J are TRBV20-1 and TRBJ2-1, with TRBD2 matching 11 bases. Germline V gives CDR1 DFQATT, CDR2 SNEGSKA (reference sequence). The CDR3 sequence is 15 residues long. The V gene end was trimmed by 3 bases and the J gene end by 7 bases; junction bases not matched to a gene: 8. The CDR3 DNA reads as TGCAGTGCTAGGAAGACTAGCGGGATTGGGAATGAGCAGTTCTTC. Amino acids: CSARKTSGIGNEQFF.

The chain is built from TRBV30 and TRBJ1-6; D uncertain. The germline V gene encodes CDR1 GTSNPN and CDR2 SVGIG (reference sequence). Deletions cut 0 bases from V and 2 bases from J, with 5 bases between. The CDR3 runs 14 residues. The CDR3 region is CAWSVGTYNSPLHF. The CDR3 bases are TGTGCCTGGAGTGTAGGAACCTATAATTCACCCCTCCACTTT. Full variable domain (missing parts from reference TRBV30 and TRBJ1-6): SQTIHQWPATLVQPVGSPLSLECTVEGTSNPNLYWYRQAAGRGLQLLFYSVGIGQISSEVPQNLSASRPQDRQFILSSKKLLLSDSGFYLCAWSVGTYNSPLHFGNGTRLTVT.

The rearrangement joins TRBV20-1 to TRBJ2-1; 9 bases line up with TRBD2. The CDR3 contains 16 residues. The V and J ends lost 5 bases and 8 bases, in that order; junction bases with no gene match: 16. The germline V gene has CDR1 DFQATT and CDR2 SNEGSKA (reference sequence). CDR3 sequence: CSASVKRGANGDEQFF. In DNA form, the CDR3 reads TGCAGTGCTTCCGTTAAGCGGGGGGCAAACGGGGATGAGCAGTTCTTC.

The V and J genes are TRBV7-2 and TRBJ2-7; D gene uncertain. The CDR3 spans 12 residues. Per the germline V gene, CDR1 is SGHTA and CDR2 is FQGNSA. V lost 5 bases and J lost 7, with 12 bases in between. The CDR3 sequence is CASSPRIGEQYF. Written as DNA, the CDR3 is TGTGCCAGCAGCCCCCGGATTGGAGAGCAGTACTTC.

This rearrangement joins TRBV7-8 to TRBJ2-3; the D is unclear. Trimming removed 4 bases at V and 0 bases at J, with 14 bases between. The V gene's germline CDR1 is SGHVS and CDR2 FQNEAQ. This CDR3 is built from 16 residues. In nucleotides, the CDR3 is TGTGCCAGCAGCTCCGCCTGGTCCTCTAGCACAGATACGCAGTATTTT. Its translation is CASSSAWSSSTDTQYF.

This clonotype has only a few counts. The chain employs TRBV15 and TRBJ1-2; D ambiguous. Trimming left V 5 bases short and J 3 bases short, with 7 bases between. CDR1 is LNHNV, CDR2 YYDKDF, per germline (reference sequence). This CDR3 contains 12 residues. The CDR3 sequence: CATSDLYYGYTF. CDR3 in DNA: TGTGCCACCAGCGACCTTTACTATGGCTACACCTTC.

The V call is TRBV20-1, the J call TRBJ1-4, with 7 bases lining up with TRBD1. CDR1 is DFQATT, CDR2 SNEGSKA, per germline (reference sequence). Trimming cost V 2 bases and J 3 bases; bases outside gene matches: 3. The CDR3 consists of 14 residues. The CDR3 DNA reads as TGCAGTGCTAGACCAGGGGGTTCTAATGAAAAACTGTTTTTT. Amino acids: CSARPGGSNEKLFF.